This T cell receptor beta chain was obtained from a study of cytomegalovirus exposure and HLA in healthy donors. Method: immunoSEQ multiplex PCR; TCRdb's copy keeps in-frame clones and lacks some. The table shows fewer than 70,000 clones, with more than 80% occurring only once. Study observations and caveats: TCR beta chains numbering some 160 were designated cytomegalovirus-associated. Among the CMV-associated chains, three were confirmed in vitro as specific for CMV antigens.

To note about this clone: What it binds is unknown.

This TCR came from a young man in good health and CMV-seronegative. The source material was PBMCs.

DNA for the CDR3: TGTGCCAGTAGTGCCAGTGGGGGCGGAGGCTACACCTTC. Protein sequence: CASSASGGGGYTF. The chain combines TRBV19 with TRBJ1-2; TRBD1 is a possible D gene (6 bases). This CDR3 comprises 13 residues. V shed 5 bases and J shed 8 bases, with 15 bases lying between them. Germline-derived CDR1 and CDR2 are LNHDA and SQIVND (reference sequence).